Sequencing of this T cell receptor (beta chain) was carried out in a study of cytomegalovirus exposure and HLA in healthy donors. The overall study: As an earlier analysis found, 150 million to 200 million T cells yielded 95 million to 130 million unique TCR beta sequences.

V shed 4 bases and J 7 bases; nucleotides not matched to a gene: 7. The CDR3 runs to 14 residues. Germline V lookup: CDR1 MNHNS, CDR2 SASEGT. The PCR was carried out with 60 Vbeta primers and 13 Jbeta primers. The data were produced by immunoSEQ multiplex PCR, yet TCRdb's version contains in-frame clones alone and is incomplete. Here the sample spans 55,000 to 70,000 clones, roughly 70% being singletons. The TCR comes from an older woman in good health and CMV-seropositive. Sequenced: PBMCs. The rearrangement joins TRBV6-1 to TRBJ2-1; 7 positions match TRBD1. This CDR3 is CASSASTGSNEQFF. The CDR3 bases are TGTGCCAGCAGTGCGTCGACAGGGTCGAATGAGCAGTTCTTC.